The 2 T cell receptor beta chains in this list originate from one sample, sequenced in a study of T cells in localized non-small cell lung cancer. Method: immunoSEQ multiplex PCR; TCRdb's copy keeps in-frame clones and lacks some. The table includes about 18,000 clones, under 85% detected once. Specimen: peripheral blood, collected before any cancer treatment. The receptors here all came from a female donor over 55 with stage I lung adenocarcinoma.

This chain uses TRBV19 with TRBJ2-6; D may match TRBD1 or TRBD2 (5 bases each). The CDR3 contains 17 residues. Trimming cost V 10 bases and J 0 bases, with 19 bases left between them. Germline CDR1 and CDR2: LNHDA and SQIVND (reference sequence). The CDR3 sequence: CATSPGDANSGANVLTF. In nucleotides, the CDR3 is TGTGCCACCTCGCCCGGGGACGCAAACTCTGGGGCCAACGTCCTGACTTTC. Complete variable domain (other parts from reference TRBV19 and TRBJ2-6): DGGITQSPKYLFRKEGQNVTLSCEQNLNHDAMYWYRQDPGQGLRLIYYSQIVNDFQKGDIAEGYSVSREKKESFPLTVTSAQKNPTAFYLCATSPGDANSGANVLTFGAGSRLTVL.

The chain recombines TRBV25-1 with TRBJ2-1; TRBD1 aligns across 7 bases. In germline, CDR1 is MGHDK, CDR2 SYGVNS. V lost 3 bases and J lost 6; bases outside the gene matches: 5. CDR3 length: 14 residues. The CDR3 DNA reads TGTGCCAGCAGTGAGACAGGGTCCCTCAATGAGCAGTTCTTC. Protein: CASSETGSLNEQFF. The full variable domain, rest sourced from reference TRBV25-1 and TRBJ2-1, is EADIYQTPRYLVIGTGKKITLECSQTMGHDKMYWYQQDPGMELHLIHYSYGVNSTEKGDLSSESTVSRIRTEHFPLTLESARPSHTSQYLCASSETGSLNEQFFGPGTRLTVL.